This section outlines one T cell receptor beta chain sequence together with its context. Its antigen is still unknown. This sample was included in a study of cytomegalovirus exposure and HLA in healthy donors. The overall study: Unique TCR beta sequences numbering approximately 120 million came from 150 million to 200 million T cells in an earlier analysis.

The primer mix had 60 Vbeta and 13 Jbeta primers. TCRdb's copy holds only in-frame clones and misses some; the assay was immunoSEQ multiplex PCR. The sample includes 150,000 to 200,000 clones, 65% to 85% of them seen just once. Study-wide results and caveats: In a later analysis, at a false discovery rate of 0.05, some 17,000 TCR beta sequences were associated with HLA alleles. Later on, a genetic analysis was performed. It linked a missense variant in DCLRE1C with V- and J-gene trimming of TCR beta.

The CDR3 is 14 amino acids. Germline V lookup: CDR1 SGHTS, CDR2 YDEGEE. V lost 3 bases and J lost 13, with 17 bases in between. The TCR originated in a woman in her fifties or sixties in good health and CMV-seropositive. V gene TRBV5-8 combines with J gene TRBJ1-6; D not resolved. Sequenced sample: PBMCs. The CDR3: CASSSGSSLVPLHF. CDR3 sequence (DNA): TGTGCCAGCAGCTCCGGGTCCAGTTTGGTGCCCCTCCACTTT.